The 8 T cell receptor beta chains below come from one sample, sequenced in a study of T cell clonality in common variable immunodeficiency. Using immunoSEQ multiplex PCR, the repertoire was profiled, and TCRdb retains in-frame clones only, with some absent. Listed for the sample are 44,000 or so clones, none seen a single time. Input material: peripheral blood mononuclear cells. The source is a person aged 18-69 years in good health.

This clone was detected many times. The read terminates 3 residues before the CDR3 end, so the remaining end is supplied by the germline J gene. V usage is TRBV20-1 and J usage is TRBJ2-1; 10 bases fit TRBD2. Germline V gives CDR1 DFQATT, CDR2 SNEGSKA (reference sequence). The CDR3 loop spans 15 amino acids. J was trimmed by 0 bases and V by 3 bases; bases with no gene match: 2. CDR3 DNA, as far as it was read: TGCAGTGCTAGGCCTAGCGGGAGCTCCTACAATGAG. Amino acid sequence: CSARPSGSSYNE. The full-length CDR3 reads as CSARPSGSSYNEQFF.

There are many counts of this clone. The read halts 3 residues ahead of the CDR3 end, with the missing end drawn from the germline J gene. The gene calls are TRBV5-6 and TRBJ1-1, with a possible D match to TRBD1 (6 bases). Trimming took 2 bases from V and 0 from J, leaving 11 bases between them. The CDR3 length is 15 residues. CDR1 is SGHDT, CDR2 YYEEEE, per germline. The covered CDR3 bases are TGTGCCAGCAGCTTCCGGGGGGCTGTGAACACTGAA. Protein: CASSFRGAVNTE. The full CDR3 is CASSFRGAVNTEAFF.

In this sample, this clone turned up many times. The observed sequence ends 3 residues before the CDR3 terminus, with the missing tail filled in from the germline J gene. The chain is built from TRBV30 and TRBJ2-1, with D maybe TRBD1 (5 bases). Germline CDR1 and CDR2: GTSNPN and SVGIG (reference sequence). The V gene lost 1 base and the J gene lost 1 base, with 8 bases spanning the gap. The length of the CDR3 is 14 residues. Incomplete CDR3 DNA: TGTGCCTGGAGTGAAGGGGCGTCCTACAATGAG. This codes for CAWSEGASYNE. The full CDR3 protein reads CAWSEGASYNEQFF. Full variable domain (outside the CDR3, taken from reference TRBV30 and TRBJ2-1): SQTIHQWPATLVQPVGSPLSLECTVEGTSNPNLYWYRQAAGRGLQLLFYSVGIGQISSEVPQNLSASRPQDRQFILSSKKLLLSDSGFYLCAWSEGASYNEQFFGPGTRLTVL.

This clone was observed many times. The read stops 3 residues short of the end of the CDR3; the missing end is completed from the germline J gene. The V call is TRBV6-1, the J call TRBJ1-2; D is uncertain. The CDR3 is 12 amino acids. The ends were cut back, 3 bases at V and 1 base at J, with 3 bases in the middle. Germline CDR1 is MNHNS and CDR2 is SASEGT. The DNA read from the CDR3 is TGTGCCAGCAGTGACAGTAACTATGGC. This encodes CASSDSNYG. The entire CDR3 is CASSDSNYGYTF.

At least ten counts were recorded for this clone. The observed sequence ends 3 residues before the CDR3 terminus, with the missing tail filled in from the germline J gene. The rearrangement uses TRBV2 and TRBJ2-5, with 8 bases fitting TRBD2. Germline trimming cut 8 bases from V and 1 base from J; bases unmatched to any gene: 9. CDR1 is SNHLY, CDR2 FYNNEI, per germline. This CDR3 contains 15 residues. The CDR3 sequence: CASVAGTYGQETQYF. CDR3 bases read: TGTGCCAGCGTAGCGGGGACCTACGGCCAAGAGACC.

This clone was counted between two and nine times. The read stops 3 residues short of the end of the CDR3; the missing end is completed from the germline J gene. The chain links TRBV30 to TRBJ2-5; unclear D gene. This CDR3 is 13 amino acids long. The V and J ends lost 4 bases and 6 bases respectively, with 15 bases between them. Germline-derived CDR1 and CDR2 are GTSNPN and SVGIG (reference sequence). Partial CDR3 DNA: TGTGCCTGGAACAGACAAGACAATAAGACC. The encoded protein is CAWNRQDNKT. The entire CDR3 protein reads CAWNRQDNKTQYF.

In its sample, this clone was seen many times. The CDR3 DNA, read in part, is TGTGCCAGCAGCGCTACAGGGCATGGC. As protein: CASSATGHG. The whole CDR3 protein reads CASSATGHGYTF. The gene calls are TRBV3-1 (or the pseudogene TRBV3-2) and TRBJ1-2, with D perhaps TRBD1 (6 bases). The sequenced fragment ends 3 residues before the CDR3 boundary, so the rest is inferred from the germline J gene. The V gene lost 5 bases and the J gene lost 6 bases, with 10 bases spanning the gap. The germline V gene encodes CDR1 LGHDT and CDR2 YNNKEL (reference sequence). This CDR3 has 12 amino acids.

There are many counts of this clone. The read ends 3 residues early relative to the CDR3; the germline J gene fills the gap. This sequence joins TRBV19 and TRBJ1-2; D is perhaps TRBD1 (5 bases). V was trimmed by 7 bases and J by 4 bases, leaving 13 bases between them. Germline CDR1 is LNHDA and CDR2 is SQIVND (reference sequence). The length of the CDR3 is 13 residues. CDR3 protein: CASTQGRVYGYTF. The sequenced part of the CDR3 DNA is TGTGCCAGTACCCAGGGCCGCGTCTATGGC.